One T cell receptor (beta chain) is described in this entry. Trimming cost V 5 bases and J 1 base, with 8 bases left between them. The CDR3 sequence is 13 residues long. These data originate in a study of blood T cell repertoires in COVID-19. Study context: There were acute and convalescent COVID-19 samples, and they came from the United States, Italy and Spain.

Authors' processing steps: Reference gene primer amplification in the assay estimated nucleated cell counts. The assay was immunoSEQ multiplex PCR, and TCRdb's table has in-frame clones only and misses some. V and J calls plus clone size are reproduced from that table; the DNA served to infer D and trimming. The top ten clones hold approximately 14% of a sample with some 160,000 clones, approximately 84% of them seen once. The chain couples TRBV12-3 or TRBV12-4 to TRBJ1-1; D not certain. This clonotype originated in a woman older than 75 with acute or convalescent COVID-19. Material: peripheral blood. CDR3 region: CASSPSWNTEAFF. DNA of the CDR3: TGTGCCAGCAGTCCTTCGTGGAACACTGAAGCTTTCTTT.